One sample yielded the 6 T cell receptor beta chains listed below, sequenced in a study of T cell repertoires in cytomegalovirus infection (dated by TCRdb to between 2019 and 2020). Sequencer: Illumina HiSeq 1500. The public reads were reanalyzed by TCRdb: fastp trimming at Q25, MiXCR alignment, in-frame beta chains only. Rows with a matching CDR3 protein are joined into one entry that keeps the most common DNA and genes. Present in this sample are 750,000 to 900,000 distinct CDR3 sequences, about 27% of which were seen just once. Jointly, the top ten make up approximately 14% of the sample. The sample's treatment or condition, from its label and the paper: in vitro stimulation with specific CMV peptide epitopes to enrich CMV-specific T cells. Which antigens these TCRs recognize remains unknown. This specimen was cultured CD8+ T cells from PBMCs, taken from culture after CMV antigen stimulation. The origin of the receptors is a human donor in good health (CMV status not recorded). Some clones in this sample may be carry-over from other donors' samples.

The V and J genes are TRBV15 and TRBJ1-2; 9 bases line up with TRBD1. The germline CDR1 and CDR2 sequences are LNHNV and YYDKDF (reference sequence). CDR3 size: 14 residues. The V and J ends lost 9 bases and 4 bases, in that order; junction bases with no gene match: 9. CDR3 region: CATGPGTGIYGYTF. CDR3 bases: TGTGCCACGGGTCCCGGGACAGGGATCTATGGCTACACCTTC.

This clonotype was seen ten or more times. The chain carries TRBV7-6 and TRBJ1-1; D gene uncertain. CDR1 and CDR2 (germline): SGHVS, FNYEAQ. V was cut by 6 bases and J by 6 bases, with 11 bases left in between. This CDR3 is built from 12 residues. CDR3 region: CASRPDGAEAFF. The CDR3 bases are TGTGCCAGCAGGCCTGATGGGGCTGAAGCTTTCTTT.

The chain has TRBV5-6 and TRBJ2-3; TRBD2 is a possible D gene (5 bases). The germline V gene has CDR1 SGHDT and CDR2 YYEEEE. Trimming removed 0 bases at V and 3 bases at J, with 11 bases between. The CDR3 contains 15 residues. CDR3 in amino acids: CASSLERLGTDTQYF. CDR3 sequence (DNA): TGTGCCAGCAGCTTGGAGCGGTTGGGGACAGATACGCAGTATTTT. Together with reference TRBV5-6 and TRBJ2-3, the CDR3 gives the full variable domain: DAGVTQSPTHLIKTRGQQVTLRCSPKSGHDTVSWYQQALGQGPQFIFQYYEEEERQRGNFPDRFSGHQFPNYSSELNVNALLLGDSALYLCASSLERLGTDTQYFGPGTRLTVL.

This clonotype was counted many times. The chain combines TRBV7-2 with TRBJ1-5; no reliable D call. The CDR3 is 15 amino acids. Trimming took off 5 bases at V and 3 bases at J, with 14 bases between the two ends. Germline V gene lookup returns CDR1 SGHTA and CDR2 FQGNSA. The CDR3 protein is CASSPDGIINQPQHF. CDR3 coding DNA: TGTGCCAGCAGCCCGGACGGGATAATCAATCAGCCCCAGCATTTT.

This clonotype was counted only a few times. The rearrangement uses TRBV27 and TRBJ2-3; possible D gene TRBD1, 5 bases. The CDR3 is made up of 11 amino acids. From germline, CDR1 is MNHEY and CDR2 SMNVEV (reference sequence). V was shortened by 7 bases and J by 7 bases, with 9 bases between the two germline ends. The CDR3 coding sequence is TGTGCCAGCACCCAGGGAAATACGCAGTATTTT. Protein product: CASTQGNTQYF.

This clonotype has more than one count but fewer than ten. This chain uses TRBV4-1 with TRBJ1-1; unclear D gene. V was cut by 0 bases and J by 0 bases, with 11 bases left in between. There are 16 residues in the CDR3. The germline CDR1 and CDR2 sequences are MGHRA and YSYEKL. For the CDR3, the DNA is TGCGCCAGCAGCCAAGAAGGCGGTTCCATGAACACTGAAGCTTTCTTT. The encoded protein is CASSQEGGSMNTEAFF.